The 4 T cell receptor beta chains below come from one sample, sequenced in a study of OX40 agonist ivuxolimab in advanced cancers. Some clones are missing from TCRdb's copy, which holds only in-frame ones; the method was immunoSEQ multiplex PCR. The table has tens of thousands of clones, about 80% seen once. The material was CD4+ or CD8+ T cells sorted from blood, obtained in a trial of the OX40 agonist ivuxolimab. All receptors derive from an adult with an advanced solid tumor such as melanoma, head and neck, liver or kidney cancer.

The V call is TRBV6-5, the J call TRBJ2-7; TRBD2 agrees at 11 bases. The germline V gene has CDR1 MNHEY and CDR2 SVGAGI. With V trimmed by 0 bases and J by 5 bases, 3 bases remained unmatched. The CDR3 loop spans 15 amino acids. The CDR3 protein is CASSYSVAGGHEQYF. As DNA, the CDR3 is TGTGCCAGCAGTTACTCGGTAGCGGGGGGGCACGAGCAGTACTTC.

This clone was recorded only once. CDR3: CASSPGGSGAPTGELFF. CDR3 DNA: TGTGCCAGCAGCCCCGGGGGTAGCGGGGCTCCCACCGGGGAGCTGTTTTTT. The V call is TRBV4-2, the J call TRBJ2-2, with TRBD2 matching 8 bases. This CDR3 is 17 amino acids long. CDR1 and CDR2 from the germline V gene are LGHNA and YNFKEQ. Trimming took 4 bases from V and 4 from J; bases not matched to a gene: 11.

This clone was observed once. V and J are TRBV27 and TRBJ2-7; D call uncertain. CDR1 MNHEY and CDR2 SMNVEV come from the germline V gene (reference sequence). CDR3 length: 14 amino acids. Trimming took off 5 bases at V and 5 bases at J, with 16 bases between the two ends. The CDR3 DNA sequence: TGTGCCAGCAGTCTTATGGCAGACCCTAACGAGCAGTACTTC. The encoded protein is CASSLMADPNEQYF.

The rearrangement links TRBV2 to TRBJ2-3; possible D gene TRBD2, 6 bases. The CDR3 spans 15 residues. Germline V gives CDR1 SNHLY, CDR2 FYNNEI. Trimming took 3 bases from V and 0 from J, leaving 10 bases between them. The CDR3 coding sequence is TGTGCCAGCAGTGAGCTAGCGACTAGCACAGATACGCAGTATTTT. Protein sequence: CASSELATSTDTQYF.